This TCR beta chain comes out of a study of identical twins. TCRdb reprocessed the 5' RACE reads with MiXCR, giving one entry per CDR3 protein. The sample yields hundreds of thousands of distinct CDR3 sequences, less than 7% seen once. This clonotype was counted a few times. The specimen was naive T cells sorted from blood. The sequence was obtained from a man younger than 30 in good health.

CDR3 residues: CATSTGPRTDTQYF. The DNA for the CDR3 is TGTGCCACCAGCACGGGACCCAGAACAGATACGCAGTATTTT. The chain uses TRBV15 and TRBJ2-3; D possibly matches TRBD1 or TRBD2 (5 bases each). V lost 4 bases and J 3 bases, leaving 11 bases between the germline ends. This CDR3 has 14 residues. Germline lookup yields CDR1 LNHNV and CDR2 YYDKDF (reference sequence).